This T cell receptor (beta chain) was retrieved from a study of siplizumab effects on memory and regulatory T cells (dated by TCRdb to between 2017 and 2020). In terms of the full investigation: The study looked at the effect of siplizumab, an anti-CD2 antibody, on alloreactive T-cell subsets in allogeneic mixed lymphocyte reactions made from human PBMCs. Overall study outcomes, separate from this receptor: The cumulative frequency of alloreactive sequences traceable to unstimulated CD4+ memory T cells was significantly reduced by siplizumab. Sequences below about 10^-5 frequency were poorly captured, so only a minor fraction of alloreactive clones could be mapped to unstimulated subsets. Whether proliferating Tregs from siplizumab cultures were suppressive was not functionally confirmed. Roughly 80-95% of proliferating CD4+ or CD8+ clones could not be assigned a naive or memory phenotype. Unstimulated naive T cells appeared more diverse than memory T cells, and naive cells seemed to contribute substantially to the alloresponse. Among mappable alloreactive CD4+ clones, an average Treg-derived fraction of about 69% was observed with siplizumab, compared with roughly 28% in control reactions.

Library preparation employed the immunoSEQ multiplex PCR assay. The deep sequencing platform assayed 90,000 to 100,000 TCR templates per sample. Genomic DNA extracted from sorted T cells was used for TCRbeta CDR3 sequencing. The authors' pipeline ran thus. The R programming language was used for the clonal analysis of the TCRbeta CDR3 data. Alloreactive CD4+ and CD8+ clones were identified by comparing unstimulated samples to CFSE-low samples taken after the reaction. Alloreactive CD4+ clones were assigned to regulatory or non-regulatory origin by matching sequences to sorted unstimulated Treg and non-Treg repertoires. TCRdb took over this immuneACCESS table, retaining in-frame rearrangements with V and J assigned. Such tables are incomplete; in checked studies, under half of the missing clones stem from an unresolved V gene, and the remainder is unexplained. V and J calls and clone size are given by that table; D and trimming were obtained from the DNA. This sample has approximately 100,000 clones in its table, and 80% to 95% of those were observed once. The ten largest account for roughly 2.7% of the sample.

Sorted unstimulated T cells and proliferating T cells recovered from mixed lymphocyte reactions were subjected to TCRbeta CDR3 sequencing. Fresh whole blood from 9 to 10 HLA-typed healthy donors served as the source for isolating PBMCs. In the case of this clone: The specificity of this receptor is unknown. No much larger clone exists at a distance of one base, and base qualities are not known.

Cut back by 6 bases and 3 bases, the V and J ends lie 17 bases apart. Taken from the germline V gene, the CDR1 and CDR2 loops are MNHEY and SVGAGI. The CDR3 has 15 amino acids, counting the end cysteine and phenylalanine. Of all the DNA, just the CDR3 is kept, 45 bases in frame from base 1. The receptor was isolated from a human donor in good health. Some clones in this sample may be carry-over from other donors' samples. Sequenced: CD4+ T cells sorted from blood. The chain joins TRBV6-5 to TRBJ1-2; there is no confident call for the D gene. The DNA sequence reads TGTGCCAGCAGCCGACTCCAGGCTAGCGACTATGGCTACACCTTC. This sequence encodes CASSRLQASDYGYTF.